The clone carrying this TCR beta chain has only a few counts. Its antigen remains unidentified. This record comes from a study of blood T cells in healthy people across ages. V lost 5 bases, J lost 0 bases, and 7 bases lay in between. CDR1 and CDR2 from the germline V gene are MDHEN and SYDVKM. The CDR3 is 13 residues long. Overall study results and limits: With age, beta diversity per million T cells declined roughly linearly, significantly by 35 to 40. Lack of knowledge of donor CMV status possibly confounded expanded clonotype changes.

With a J-beta primer mix and a sample-barcoded 5' primer, a second PCR ran about 6 to 11 cycles. Each of the cDNA molecules was tagged by a template-switch adaptor with 12 random nucleotides. TCRdb used MiXCR to reprocess the 5' RACE reads, holding one entry per CDR3 protein. The sample shows roughly 1,500,000 distinct CDR3 sequences, 42% of them seen only once. Caucasian individuals from Russia who were healthy and aged roughly 6 to 95 acted as donors. The chain carries TRBV28 and TRBJ2-5; D call uncertain. The sequence was obtained from a woman aged 18-35 years in good health. Material: blood. The CDR3 sequence: CASSGRNQETQYF. In DNA form, the CDR3 reads TGTGCCAGCAGTGGTAGGAACCAAGAGACCCAGTACTTC.